The source of this T cell receptor beta chain is a study of identical twins (TCRdb year 2016). About the full investigation: To test whether fetal clonotypes persist, this study deep-sequenced TCR alpha and beta repertoires from monozygotic twins, from unrelated adults of various ages, and from cord blood. To rule out contamination, the twin experiments were replicated at different times with different library preparation protocols. Overall study outcomes, separate from this receptor: Abundant cord blood beta clonotypes had fewer insertions, young adult naive repertoires showed a similar but weaker trend, and memory repertoires showed no such trend. Because the same donors could not be followed over many years, the conclusions depended on cross-sectional statistical analysis. In beta out-of-frame sequences, excess twin sharing was weaker, because having fewer shared sequences lowered the signal-to-noise ratio. Invariant T cells such as MAIT and iNKT could partly confound zero-insertion analyses, although diverse VJ usage argued against such confounding for most clonotypes. Recombination models systematically underestimated out-of-frame TCR alpha sharing in monozygotic twins but agreed with sharing between unrelated individuals. Out-of-frame TCR alpha sequences shared between twins showed an excess of low generation-probability sequences compared with coincidental sharing between unrelated individuals.

All donors were healthy Caucasians. The protocol used for the library was 5' RACE. The listed sequencing device is Illumina HiSeq 2000. A universal primer binding site was added through template switching, and the final cDNA carried a unique molecular identifier so that TCR cDNA molecules could be counted accurately. Specific primers in the conserved constant-segment region were used to synthesize first-strand cDNA for the TCR alpha and beta chains. To control for contamination, every cDNA library carried two barcodes: a SMART-Mk sample barcode plus Illumina barcodes. TruSeq adapter sequences and Illumina sample barcodes were added in two successive PCR steps. TCR alpha and beta cDNA libraries were sequenced on the Illumina HiSeq platform with custom primers. The published analysis was carried out like this. MiGEC processed the raw reads to extract unique molecular identifiers, while MiXCR was used to determine the CDR3 positions. For each individual, recombination models were inferred using an EM algorithm with the repgenHMM and IGoR tools. The analysis of shared clonotypes was done with the tcR package in R, with sharing normalized by the product of cloneset sizes. Out-of-frame nonproductive sequences were analyzed to study raw recombination free of thymic and clonal selection effects. In-frame beta chains were kept once TCRdb had trimmed the public reads at Q25 with fastp and called clones with MiXCR. Rows are combined by CDR3 protein, so each entry shows the most common genes and DNA. For this entry, the V and J calls and clone size follow TCRdb and not the study's own pipeline. The table for this sample lists roughly 1.6 million distinct CDR3 sequences; around a third of them were counted only once. The top ten clonotypes cover 0.25% to 0.3% of the sample.

Via the germline V gene, CDR1 is SGHTA and CDR2 FQGNSA. Germline trimming: 2 bases from V, 1 base from J; junction bases outside gene matches: 7. The CDR3 runs 19 amino acids, cysteine and phenylalanine included. The read is trimmed to its CDR3 DNA, 57 bases read in frame from base 1. Details on this clonotype: Its antigen target is currently unknown. No much larger clonotype is one base removed from it; base qualities were not supplied.

Recombination connected TRBV7-2 to TRBJ1-6, with 11 central nucleotides matching TRBD1. The TCR was taken from a newborn girl in good health. Specimen: cord blood. The CDR3 region has the sequence CASSLRTGGEVSYNSPLHF. The DNA sequence reads TGTGCCAGCAGCTTACGGACAGGGGGCGAAGTATCCTATAATTCACCCCTCCACTTT.